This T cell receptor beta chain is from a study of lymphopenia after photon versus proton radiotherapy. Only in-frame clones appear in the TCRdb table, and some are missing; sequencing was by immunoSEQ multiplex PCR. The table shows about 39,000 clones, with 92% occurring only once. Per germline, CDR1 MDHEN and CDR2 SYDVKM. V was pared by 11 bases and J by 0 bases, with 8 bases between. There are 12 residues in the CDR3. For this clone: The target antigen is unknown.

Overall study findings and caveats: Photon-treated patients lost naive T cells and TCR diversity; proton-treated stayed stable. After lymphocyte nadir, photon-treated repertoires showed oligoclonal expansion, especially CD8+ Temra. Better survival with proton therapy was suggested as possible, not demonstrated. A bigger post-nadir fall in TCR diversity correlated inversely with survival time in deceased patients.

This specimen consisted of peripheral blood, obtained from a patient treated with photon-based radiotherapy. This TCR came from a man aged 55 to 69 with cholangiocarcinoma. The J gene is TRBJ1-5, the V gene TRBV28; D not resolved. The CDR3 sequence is CALGDSNQPQHF. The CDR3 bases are TGTGCCCTTGGCGATAGCAATCAGCCCCAGCATTTT.